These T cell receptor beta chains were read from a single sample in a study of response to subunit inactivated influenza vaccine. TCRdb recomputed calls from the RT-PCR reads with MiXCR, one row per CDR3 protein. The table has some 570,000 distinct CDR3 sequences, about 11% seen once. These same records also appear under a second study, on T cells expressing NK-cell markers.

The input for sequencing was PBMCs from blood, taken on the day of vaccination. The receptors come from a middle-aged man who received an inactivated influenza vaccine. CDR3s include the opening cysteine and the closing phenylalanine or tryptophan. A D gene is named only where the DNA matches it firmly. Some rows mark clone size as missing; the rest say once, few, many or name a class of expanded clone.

cdr3_aa: CASSLYAGDEQYF
cdr3_nt: TGCGCCAGCAGCTTGTATGCCGGGGACGAGCAGTACTTC
j_call: TRBJ2-7
d_call: -
v_call: TRBV5-1
clone_size: many

cdr3_aa: CASSDPNSPLHF
cdr3_nt: TGTGCCAGCAGTGATCCTAATTCACCCCTCCACTTT
j_call: TRBJ1-6
d_call: -
v_call: TRBV25-1
clone_size: few

cdr3_aa: CASSQAGVDQPQHF
cdr3_nt: TGTGCCAGCAGCCAAGCGGGGGTTGATCAGCCCCAGCATTTT
j_call: TRBJ1-5
d_call: -
v_call: TRBV3-1
clone_size: -

cdr3_aa: CAISEPGGQRSYEQYF
cdr3_nt: TGTGCCATCAGTGAGCCGGGGGGGCAGCGGTCCTACGAGCAGTACTTC
j_call: TRBJ2-7
d_call: TRBD2
v_call: TRBV10-3
clone_size: -

cdr3_aa: CASSSRRGGPYNEQFF
cdr3_nt: TGTGCCAGCAGCTCCCGGCGCGGGGGGCCCTACAATGAGCAGTTCTTC
j_call: TRBJ2-1
d_call: TRBD2
v_call: TRBV7-8
clone_size: -

cdr3_aa: CSVELRGRDYEQYF
cdr3_nt: TGCAGCGTTGAGTTGAGGGGGAGGGACTACGAGCAGTACTTC
j_call: TRBJ2-7
d_call: -
v_call: TRBV29-1
clone_size: -

cdr3_aa: CASSTPRQTLSGANVLTF
cdr3_nt: TGTGCCAGTAGTACCCCGAGACAAACCCTCTCTGGGGCCAACGTCCTGACTTTC
j_call: TRBJ2-6
d_call: -
v_call: TRBV19
clone_size: -

cdr3_aa: CASSPGQNWNEKLFF
cdr3_nt: TGTGCCAGCAGCCCCGGACAGAATTGGAATGAAAAACTGTTTTTT
j_call: TRBJ1-4
d_call: -
v_call: TRBV12-3/TRBV12-4
clone_size: -

cdr3_aa: CASSPSSANRVHEQYF
cdr3_nt: TGTGCCAGCAGCCCTTCTAGTGCTAACAGGGTACACGAGCAGTACTTC
j_call: TRBJ2-7
d_call: -
v_call: TRBV7-2
clone_size: -

cdr3_aa: CSAREESGANVLTF
cdr3_nt: TGCAGTGCTAGAGAAGAGTCTGGGGCCAACGTCCTGACTTTC
j_call: TRBJ2-6
d_call: -
v_call: TRBV20-1
clone_size: few

cdr3_aa: CSGIAAGVTDTQYF
cdr3_nt: TGCAGTGGTATCGCGGCCGGAGTCACAGATACGCAGTATTTT
j_call: TRBJ2-3
d_call: -
v_call: TRBV20-1
clone_size: few

cdr3_aa: CSARGGAGGSDTQYF
cdr3_nt: TGCAGTGCTAGAGGTGGAGCGGGAGGTTCGGATACGCAGTATTTT
j_call: TRBJ2-3
d_call: TRBD2
v_call: TRBV20-1
clone_size: few

cdr3_aa: CASSFSDREGYGYTF
cdr3_nt: TGTGCCAGCAGTTTCTCTGACAGGGAAGGGTATGGCTACACCTTC
j_call: TRBJ1-2
d_call: TRBD1
v_call: TRBV27
clone_size: few

cdr3_aa: CAWSVGGNEKLFF
cdr3_nt: TGTGCCTGGAGTGTCGGGGGGAATGAAAAACTGTTTTTT
j_call: TRBJ1-4
d_call: -
v_call: TRBV30
clone_size: -

cdr3_aa: CASSVSGTGNTIYF
cdr3_nt: TGTGCCAGCAGCGTGTCGGGGACTGGAAACACCATATATTTT
j_call: TRBJ1-3
d_call: -
v_call: TRBV9
clone_size: -

cdr3_aa: CASRVTGTNTGELFF
cdr3_nt: TGTGCCAGCAGGGTAACAGGGACGAACACCGGGGAGCTGTTTTTT
j_call: TRBJ2-2
d_call: -
v_call: TRBV7-8
clone_size: many

cdr3_aa: CSARGRNEQFF
cdr3_nt: TGCAGTGCTAGAGGCCGCAATGAGCAGTTCTTC
j_call: TRBJ2-1
d_call: -
v_call: TRBV20-1
clone_size: few

cdr3_aa: CASSADRVNQPQHF
cdr3_nt: TGTGCCAGCTCAGCAGACCGAGTTAATCAGCCCCAGCATTTT
j_call: TRBJ1-5
d_call: -
v_call: TRBV18
clone_size: few

cdr3_aa: CASSRRASEAFF
cdr3_nt: TGTGCCAGCAGCCGCAGGGCTTCCGAAGCTTTCTTT
j_call: TRBJ1-1
d_call: -
v_call: TRBV7-2
clone_size: few

cdr3_aa: CASSQTGTSTEAFF
cdr3_nt: TGCGCCAGCAGCCAGACAGGCACCTCCACTGAAGCTTTCTTT
j_call: TRBJ1-1
d_call: -
v_call: TRBV5-1
clone_size: few

cdr3_aa: CASNPGSTSYEQYF
cdr3_nt: TGTGCCAGCAACCCAGGGTCCACCTCCTACGAGCAGTACTTC
j_call: TRBJ2-7
d_call: -
v_call: TRBV28
clone_size: few

cdr3_aa: CSVEGVSVLAGRRGGYTQYF
cdr3_nt: TGCAGCGTTGAAGGCGTCTCCGTGTTGGCGGGACGACGGGGGGGTTATACGCAGTATTTT
j_call: TRBJ2-3
d_call: TRBD2
v_call: TRBV29-1
clone_size: few

cdr3_aa: CASSNGGWSDEQFF
cdr3_nt: TGTGCCAGCAGCAACGGGGGCTGGTCCGATGAGCAGTTCTTC
j_call: TRBJ2-1
d_call: -
v_call: TRBV5-5
clone_size: few